Listed here are 15 T cell receptor beta chains from one sample, sequenced in a study of neurological immune-mediated disorders (dated by TCRdb to between 2017 and 2020). Library preparation was by 5' RACE. Data came from an Illumina HiSeq 2500. Using fastp at Q25 and MiXCR, TCRdb reprocessed the public reads and kept productive beta chains. When rows share a CDR3 protein, they turn into one entry using the most common DNA and genes. This sample is represented by 50,000 to 75,000 distinct CDR3 sequences; under 5% of them were singletons. In total, the top ten clones hold roughly 2.6% of the sample. Sequencing was performed on PBMCs. Receptor source: a man aged 50 or older with multiple sclerosis.

The V gene is TRBV12-3 or TRBV12-4, the J gene TRBJ1-2; D might be TRBD1 (5 bases). The V and J ends lost 7 bases and 3 bases respectively, with 12 bases between them. CDR3 length: 13 amino acids. CDR3 sequence reads: CASMAGTDYGYTF. For the CDR3, the DNA is TGTGCCAGCATGGCGGGGACCGACTATGGCTACACCTTC.

This clonotype was recorded at least ten times. This rearrangement joins TRBV29-1 to TRBJ1-6, with TRBD1 identical over 10 bases. The germline V gene has CDR1 SQVTM and CDR2 ANQGSEA. V trimming: 6 bases; J trimming: 10 bases; junction bases outside the gene matches: 18. This CDR3 has 17 residues. CDR3 protein: CSVERPGQGFFGSPLHF. CDR3 in DNA: TGCAGCGTAGAACGACCGGGACAGGGGTTTTTTGGCTCACCCCTCCACTTT.

Many counts were recorded for this clonotype. The chain employs TRBV12-3 or TRBV12-4 and TRBJ2-1, with a tentative D call TRBD2 (5 bases). The length of the CDR3 is 14 residues. V lost 8 bases and J lost 7, with 18 bases in between. The CDR3 protein is CASLRRGGHNEQFF. DNA for the CDR3: TGTGCCAGCCTCCGACGGGGTGGTCATAATGAGCAGTTCTTC.

This clonotype was seen many times. The chain joins TRBV20-1 to TRBJ1-2; no reliable D call. Per germline, CDR1 DFQATT and CDR2 SNEGSKA (reference sequence). The CDR3 length is 13 residues. The V gene lost 1 base and the J gene lost 7 bases, with 13 bases spanning the gap. The CDR3 DNA sequence: TGCAGTGCTAGAGCGGCCCCGGGAGGTGGCTACACCTTC. It is translated as CSARAAPGGGYTF.

This clonotype was detected many times. The CDR3 region is CSVVFAGGTTDTQYF. CDR3 in DNA: TGCAGCGTTGTTTTTGCGGGGGGGACCACAGATACGCAGTATTTT. This chain links TRBV29-1 with TRBJ2-3, with 9 positions matching TRBD2. Per germline, CDR1 SQVTM and CDR2 ANQGSEA. V dropped 4 bases and J dropped 2; count of bases not matched to a gene: 7. The CDR3 covers 15 residues.

This clonotype has at least ten counts. This chain joins TRBV7-9 and TRBJ1-3; no reliable D call. The germline gives CDR1 SEHNR, CDR2 FQNEAQ (reference sequence). The CDR3 extends over 14 amino acids. With 6 bases removed from V and 7 bases from J, the gap between germline ends came to 16 bases. CDR3 DNA: TGTGCCAGCAGGACGTCGGGTGGAGCTAACACCATATATTTT. Amino acids: CASRTSGGANTIYF.

This clonotype was seen ten or more times. The rearrangement joins TRBV12-3 or TRBV12-4 to TRBJ2-1; 9 bases match TRBD1. The V gene end was trimmed by 7 bases and the J gene end by 3 bases; junction bases not matched to a gene: 7. CDR3 length: 15 residues. CDR3 in DNA: TGTGCCAGCACCCCCGGGACAGGGCTCTACAATGAGCAGTTCTTC. Translated: CASTPGTGLYNEQFF.

This clonotype was recorded many times. J is TRBJ2-4 and V is TRBV5-1, with TRBD2 as a possible D gene (6 bases). Germline loops: CDR1 SGHRS, CDR2 YFSETQ. Trimming stripped 4 bases from V and 8 bases from J, with 10 bases between. The CDR3 is made up of 12 amino acids. The CDR3, as DNA: TGCGCCAGCAGCCTGGGGGGAGACATTCAGTACTTC. Protein sequence: CASSLGGDIQYF.

This clonotype has a count of ten or more. The V call is TRBV6-4, the J call TRBJ1-2; tentatively, D is TRBD1 (5 bases). V was shortened by 3 bases and J by 0 bases, with 11 bases between the two germline ends. Germline CDR1 is MRHNA and CDR2 is SNTAGT. This CDR3 is built from 15 residues. The CDR3 loop reads CASSDSGKANYGYTF. The CDR3 nucleotides are TGTGCCAGCAGTGATTCAGGGAAAGCTAACTATGGCTACACCTTC.

The rearrangement joins TRBV11-2 to TRBJ1-2; unclear D gene. The V and J ends lost 2 bases and 7 bases respectively, with 14 bases between them. The V gene's germline CDR1 is SGHAT and CDR2 FQNNGV. This CDR3 has 14 amino acids. The CDR3 bases are TGTGCCAGCAGCTTACTCCCAGGTTCATTTGGCTACACCTTC. Residues: CASSLLPGSFGYTF.

This clonotype was counted many times. The CDR3 is CSALGSSGNTIYF. For the CDR3, the DNA is TGCAGCGCCCTTGGGAGCTCTGGAAACACCATATATTTT. The V and J genes are TRBV29-1 and TRBJ1-3; D is uncertain. Trimming removed 7 bases at V and 0 bases at J, with 10 bases between. The CDR3 has 13 amino acids. The germline CDR1 and CDR2 sequences are SQVTM and ANQGSEA.

This clonotype has a count of ten or more. This chain links TRBV5-1 with TRBJ1-1, with D possibly being TRBD1 (6 bases). V was shortened by 4 bases and J by 0 bases, with 19 bases between the two germline ends. CDR1 and CDR2 (germline): SGHRS, YFSETQ. The CDR3 is 17 residues long. CDR3 DNA: TGCGCCAGCAGCCCCACAACCCTCGACAGGATGAACACTGAAGCTTTCTTT. Its protein is CASSPTTLDRMNTEAFF.

This clonotype was detected many times. This sequence joins TRBV7-3 and TRBJ2-2; D ambiguous. V lost 5 bases, J lost 7 bases, and 17 bases lay in between. There are 15 residues in the CDR3. Germline-derived CDR1 and CDR2 are SGHTA and FQGTGA. The DNA for the CDR3 is TGTGCCAGCAGCCCTACACCCACGAACCACGGGGAGCTGTTTTTT. It translates to CASSPTPTNHGELFF.

Many counts were recorded for this clonotype. This chain connects TRBV6-5 to TRBJ2-6; D unresolved. V dropped 2 bases and J dropped 2 bases, with 4 bases sitting between them. The CDR3 spans 14 residues. The germline V gene encodes CDR1 MNHEY and CDR2 SVGAGI. The CDR3 DNA reads TGTGCCAGCAGTTACAGCCCTGGGGCCAACGTCCTGACTTTC. Translated, it gives CASSYSPGANVLTF.

At least ten counts were recorded for this clonotype. The V and J genes are TRBV20-1 and TRBJ2-3; no clear D gene. Trimming cost V 3 bases and J 2 bases, with 15 bases left between them. Per germline, CDR1 DFQATT and CDR2 SNEGSKA (reference sequence). The CDR3 spans 15 residues. CDR3 nucleotides: TGCAGTGCTAGTAGGCATCAGGCTCCCACAGATACGCAGTATTTT. It codes for CSASRHQAPTDTQYF.